This passage covers 9 T cell receptor beta chains from one sample sequenced in a study of CD8 T cells in ankylosing spondylitis. MiXCR was run by TCRdb on the 5' RACE reads, yielding one entry per CDR3 protein. The data contain approximately 220,000 distinct CDR3 sequences, about 26% of them seen just once; the ten biggest clones take up about 7%. Material: blood, either unsorted or a sorted T cell fraction (not recorded which). The receptors derive from a male donor with ankylosing spondylitis or in good health (not recorded which).

The count of this clonotype is one. The chain employs TRBV13 and TRBJ2-1; TRBD1 aligns across 7 bases. This CDR3 has 13 amino acids. Germline V lookup: CDR1 PRHDT, CDR2 FYEKMQ (reference sequence). J lost 8 bases, V lost 3 bases, and 4 bases had no gene match. CDR3 sequence: CASSLTGLDEQFF. In DNA form, the CDR3 reads TGTGCCAGCAGCTTGACAGGGTTGGATGAGCAGTTCTTC. The full variable domain, in which reference TRBV13 and TRBJ2-1 provide the parts outside the CDR3, is AAGVIQSPRHLIKEKRETATLKCYPIPRHDTVYWYQQGPGQDPQFLISFYEKMQSDKGSIPDRFSAQQFSDYHSELNMSSLELGDSALYFCASSLTGLDEQFFGPGTRLTVL.

This clonotype was detected ten times or more. This chain links TRBV11-2 with TRBJ2-5; a possible D gene is TRBD2 (5 bases). CDR3 length equals 15 residues. Germline assignment: CDR1 SGHAT and CDR2 FQNNGV. V lost 3 bases to trimming and J lost 2 bases, with 13 bases between them. The CDR3 bases are TGTGCCAGCAGCTTGGGTTCAAGAGGGCAAGAGACCCAGTACTTC. This translates into CASSLGSRGQETQYF. Using reference TRBV11-2 and TRBJ2-5 for the parts outside the CDR3, the full variable domain is EAGVAQSPRYKIIEKRQSVAFWCNPISGHATLYWYQQILGQGPKLLIQFQNNGVVDDSQLPKDRFSAERLKGVDSTLKIQPAKLEDSAVYLCASSLGSRGQETQYFGPGTRLLVL.

V gene TRBV20-1 combines with J gene TRBJ2-7; D unresolved. The germline V gene encodes CDR1 DFQATT and CDR2 SNEGSKA (reference sequence). V was clipped by 3 bases and J by 7 bases, with 16 bases between them. This CDR3 has 13 residues. DNA for the CDR3: TGCAGTGCTAGGCGTGGCACAGCTGGGGAGCAGTACTTC. Translating gives CSARRGTAGEQYF.

This clonotype came up a few times. The chain combines TRBV10-3 with TRBJ2-7; the match to TRBD1 covers 7 bases. The junction had 11 bases not matched to a gene; V was cut back by 10 bases and J by 2 bases. This CDR3 has 14 amino acids. CDR1 is ENHRY, CDR2 SYGVKD, per germline. For the CDR3, the DNA is TGTGCCACCCGACGTTCTCAGGGGGCCTACGAGCAGTACTTC. This codes for CATRRSQGAYEQYF.

This chain links TRBV7-9 with TRBJ2-7; no clear D gene. The CDR3 sequence is 13 residues long. The germline V gene encodes CDR1 SEHNR and CDR2 FQNEAQ (reference sequence). With 5 bases removed from V and 4 bases from J, the gap between germline ends came to 12 bases. Written as DNA, the CDR3 is TGTGCCAGCAGCCTTGGGATTCCGTACGAGCAGTACTTC. It encodes CASSLGIPYEQYF.

This clonotype has only a few counts. The V gene is TRBV20-1, the J gene TRBJ1-2; 9 nucleotides align to TRBD1. The germline gives CDR1 DFQATT, CDR2 SNEGSKA (reference sequence). This CDR3 is built from 15 residues. V was clipped by 1 base and J by 5 bases; unmatched bases: 8. For the CDR3, the DNA is TGCAGTGCTAGAGTTACCGGGACAGGGAAATATGGCTACACCTTC. The encoded protein is CSARVTGTGKYGYTF.

This clonotype was found many times. The V gene is TRBV7-2, the J gene TRBJ2-7; 8 bases line up with TRBD2. The CDR3 totals 13 residues. Germline CDR1 and CDR2: SGHTA and FQGNSA. V lost 5 bases, J lost 6 bases, and 6 bases stayed unmatched. The CDR3 protein is CASSLGGGGEQYF. CDR3 bases: TGTGCCAGCAGCCTCGGGGGGGGCGGCGAGCAGTACTTC.

The V call is TRBV4-3, the J call TRBJ2-3; D is unresolved. Germline assignment: CDR1 LGHNA and CDR2 YSLEER. The CDR3 covers 14 residues. The V end was cut by 0 bases, the J end by 6 bases, with 10 bases between. The CDR3: CASSQDKPSDTQYF. Written as DNA, the CDR3 is TGCGCCAGCAGCCAAGATAAGCCCTCGGATACGCAGTATTTT.

Ten or more counts support this clonotype. The chain combines TRBV4-2 with TRBJ2-2, with 9 bases fitting TRBD1. In germline, CDR1 is LGHNA, CDR2 YNFKEQ. The V gene end was trimmed by 0 bases and the J gene end by 1 base; junction bases not matched to a gene: 0. The CDR3 is 16 amino acids. CDR3 nucleotides: TGTGCCAGCAGCCAAGAGACAGGGGGGAACACCGGGGAGCTGTTTTTT. Protein sequence: CASSQETGGNTGELFF.